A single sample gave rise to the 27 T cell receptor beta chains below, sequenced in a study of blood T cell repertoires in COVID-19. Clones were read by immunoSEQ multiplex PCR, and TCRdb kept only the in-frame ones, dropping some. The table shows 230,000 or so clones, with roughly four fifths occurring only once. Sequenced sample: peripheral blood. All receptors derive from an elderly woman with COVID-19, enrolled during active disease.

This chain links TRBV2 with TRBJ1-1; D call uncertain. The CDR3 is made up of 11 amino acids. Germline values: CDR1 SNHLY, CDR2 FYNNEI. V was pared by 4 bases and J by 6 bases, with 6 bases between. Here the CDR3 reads CASSGEAEAFF. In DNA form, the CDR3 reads TGTGCCAGCAGTGGGGAGGCTGAAGCTTTCTTT.

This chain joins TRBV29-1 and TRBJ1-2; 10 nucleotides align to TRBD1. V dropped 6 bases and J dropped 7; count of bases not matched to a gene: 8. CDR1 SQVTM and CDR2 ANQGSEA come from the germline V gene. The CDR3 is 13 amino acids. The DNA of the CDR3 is TGCAGCGTGGGGGGACAGGGGATTGGTGGCTACACCTTC. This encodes CSVGGQGIGGYTF.

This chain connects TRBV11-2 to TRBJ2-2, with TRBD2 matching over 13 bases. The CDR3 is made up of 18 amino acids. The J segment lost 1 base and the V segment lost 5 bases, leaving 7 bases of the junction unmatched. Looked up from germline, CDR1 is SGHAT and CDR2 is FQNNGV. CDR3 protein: CASSLRLAGGRNTGELFF. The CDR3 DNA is TGTGCCAGCAGCCTTAGACTAGCGGGGGGAAGGAACACCGGGGAGCTGTTTTTT. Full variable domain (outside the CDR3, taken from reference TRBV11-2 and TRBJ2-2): EAGVAQSPRYKIIEKRQSVAFWCNPISGHATLYWYQQILGQGPKLLIQFQNNGVVDDSQLPKDRFSAERLKGVDSTLKIQPAKLEDSAVYLCASSLRLAGGRNTGELFFGEGSRLTVL.

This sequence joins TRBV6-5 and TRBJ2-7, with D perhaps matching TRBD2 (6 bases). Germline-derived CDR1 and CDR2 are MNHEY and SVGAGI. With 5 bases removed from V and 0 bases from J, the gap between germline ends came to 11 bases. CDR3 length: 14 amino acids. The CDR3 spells CASSRRGASYEQYF. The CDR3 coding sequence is TGTGCCAGCAGTCGGCGCGGGGCCTCCTACGAGCAGTACTTC.

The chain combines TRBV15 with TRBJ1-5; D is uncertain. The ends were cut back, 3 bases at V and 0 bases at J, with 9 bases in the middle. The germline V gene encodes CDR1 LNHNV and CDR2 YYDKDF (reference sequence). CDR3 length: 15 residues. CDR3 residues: CATSRAEYSNQPQHF. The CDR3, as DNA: TGTGCCACCAGCAGGGCGGAATATAGCAATCAGCCCCAGCATTTT.

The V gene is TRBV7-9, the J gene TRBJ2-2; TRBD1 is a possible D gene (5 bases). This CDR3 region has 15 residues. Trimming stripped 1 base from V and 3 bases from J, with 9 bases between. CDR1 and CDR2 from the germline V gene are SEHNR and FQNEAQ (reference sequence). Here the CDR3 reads CASSLVGVDTGELFF. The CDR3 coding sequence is TGTGCCAGCAGCTTAGTAGGGGTGGACACCGGGGAGCTGTTTTTT.

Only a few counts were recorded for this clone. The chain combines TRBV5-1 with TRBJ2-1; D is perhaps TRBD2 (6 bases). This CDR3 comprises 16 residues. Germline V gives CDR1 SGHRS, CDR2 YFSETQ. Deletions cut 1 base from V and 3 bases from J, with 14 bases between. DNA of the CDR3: TGCGCCAGCAGCTTGACTCCTAGCGCCGGCTACAATGAGCAGTTCTTC. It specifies CASSLTPSAGYNEQFF. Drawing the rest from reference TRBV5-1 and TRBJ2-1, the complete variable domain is KAGVTQTPRYLIKTRGQQVTLSCSPISGHRSVSWYQQTPGQGLQFLFEYFSETQRNKGNFPGRFSGRQFSNSRSEMNVSTLELGDSALYLCASSLTPSAGYNEQFFGPGTRLTVL.

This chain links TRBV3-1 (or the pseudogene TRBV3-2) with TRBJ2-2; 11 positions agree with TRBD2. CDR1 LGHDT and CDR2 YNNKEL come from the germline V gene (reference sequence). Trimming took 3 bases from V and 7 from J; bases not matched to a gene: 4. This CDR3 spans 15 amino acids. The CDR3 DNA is TGTGCCAGCAGCCAGTCACTAGCGGGGGTCGGGGAGCTGTTTTTT. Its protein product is CASSQSLAGVGELFF.

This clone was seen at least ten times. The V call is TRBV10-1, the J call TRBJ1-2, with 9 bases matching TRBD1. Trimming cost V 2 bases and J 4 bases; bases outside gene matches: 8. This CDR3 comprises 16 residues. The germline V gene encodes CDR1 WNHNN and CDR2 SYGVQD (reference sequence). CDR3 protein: CASSEKQGARFYGYTF. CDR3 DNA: TGCGCCAGCAGTGAGAAACAGGGGGCGAGGTTCTATGGCTACACCTTC.

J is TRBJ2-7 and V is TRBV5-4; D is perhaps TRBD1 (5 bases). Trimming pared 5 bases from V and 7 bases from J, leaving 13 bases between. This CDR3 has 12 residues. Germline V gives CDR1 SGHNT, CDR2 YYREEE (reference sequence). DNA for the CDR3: TGTGCCAGCAGTCATTCAGGGTGGGAGCAGTACTTC. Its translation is CASSHSGWEQYF. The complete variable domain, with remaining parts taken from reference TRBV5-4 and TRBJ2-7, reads ETGVTQSPTHLIKTRGQQVTLRCSSQSGHNTVSWYQQALGQGPQFIFQYYREEENGRGNFPPRFSGLQFPNYSSELNVNALELDDSALYLCASSHSGWEQYFGPGTRLTVT.

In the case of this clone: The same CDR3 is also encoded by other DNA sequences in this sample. The CDR3 bases are TGTGCCAGCAGTCCCAGGGGGAACACTGAAGCTTTCTTT. Translating gives CASSPRGNTEAFF. The V gene is TRBV6-5, the J gene TRBJ1-1; D perhaps matches TRBD1 (6 bases). The CDR3 extends over 13 amino acids. Germline V gene sequence: CDR1 MNHEY, CDR2 SVGAGI. Trimming left V 5 bases short and J 1 base short, with 8 bases between.

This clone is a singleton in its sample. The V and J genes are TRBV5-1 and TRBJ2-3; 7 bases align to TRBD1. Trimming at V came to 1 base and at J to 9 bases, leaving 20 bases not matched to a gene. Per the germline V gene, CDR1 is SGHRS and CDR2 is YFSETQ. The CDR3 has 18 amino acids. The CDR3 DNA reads TGCGCCAGCAGCTTGACCTTTGGACAGGACCTCCTTAGGGGAACGCAGTATTTT. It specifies CASSLTFGQDLLRGTQYF.

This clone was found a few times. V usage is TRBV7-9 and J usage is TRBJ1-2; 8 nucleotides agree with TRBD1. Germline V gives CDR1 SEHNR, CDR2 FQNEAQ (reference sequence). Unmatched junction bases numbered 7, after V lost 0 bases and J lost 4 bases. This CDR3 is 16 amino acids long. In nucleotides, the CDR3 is TGTGCCAGCAGCTTAGCTGGGACAGGTTTAACCTATGGCTACACCTTC. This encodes CASSLAGTGLTYGYTF.

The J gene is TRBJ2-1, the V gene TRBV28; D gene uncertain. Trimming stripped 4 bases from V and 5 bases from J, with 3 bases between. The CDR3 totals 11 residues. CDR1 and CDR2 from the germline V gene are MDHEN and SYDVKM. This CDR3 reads CASSSNNEQFF. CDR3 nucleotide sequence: TGTGCCAGCAGTTCCAACAATGAGCAGTTCTTC.

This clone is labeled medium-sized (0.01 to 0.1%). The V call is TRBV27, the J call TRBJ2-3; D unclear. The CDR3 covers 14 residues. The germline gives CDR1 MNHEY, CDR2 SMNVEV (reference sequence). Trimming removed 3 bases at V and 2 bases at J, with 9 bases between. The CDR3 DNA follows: TGTGCCAGCAGTTTCCTCTACCCCACAGATACGCAGTATTTT. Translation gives CASSFLYPTDTQYF.

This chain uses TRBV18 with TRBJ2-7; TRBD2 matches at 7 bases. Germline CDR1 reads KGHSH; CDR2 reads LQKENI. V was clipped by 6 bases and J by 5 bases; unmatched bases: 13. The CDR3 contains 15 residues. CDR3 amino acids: CASSPGLREGNEQYF. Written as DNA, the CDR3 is TGTGCCAGCTCGCCCGGGCTCAGGGAGGGCAACGAGCAGTACTTC.

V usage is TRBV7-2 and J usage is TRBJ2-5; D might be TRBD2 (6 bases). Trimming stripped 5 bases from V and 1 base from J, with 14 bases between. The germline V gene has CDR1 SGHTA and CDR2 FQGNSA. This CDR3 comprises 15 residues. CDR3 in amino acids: CASSLLAGPQETQYF. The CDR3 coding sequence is TGTGCCAGCAGCCTCTTGGCGGGACCCCAAGAGACCCAGTACTTC.

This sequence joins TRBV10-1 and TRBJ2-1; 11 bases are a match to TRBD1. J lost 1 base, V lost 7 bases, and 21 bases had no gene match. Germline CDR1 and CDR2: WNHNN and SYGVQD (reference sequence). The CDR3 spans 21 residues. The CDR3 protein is CASIKWPLPGQGGISYNEQFF. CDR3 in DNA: TGCGCCAGCATTAAATGGCCCCTACCGGGACAGGGGGGGATATCCTACAATGAGCAGTTCTTC.

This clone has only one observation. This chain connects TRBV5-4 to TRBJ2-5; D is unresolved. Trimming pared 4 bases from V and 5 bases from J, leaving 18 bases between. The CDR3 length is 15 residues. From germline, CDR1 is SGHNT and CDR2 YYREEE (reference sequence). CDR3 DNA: TGTGCCAGCAGCCCCCGCCCTGCGTCCGGGGAGACCCAGTACTTC. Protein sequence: CASSPRPASGETQYF.

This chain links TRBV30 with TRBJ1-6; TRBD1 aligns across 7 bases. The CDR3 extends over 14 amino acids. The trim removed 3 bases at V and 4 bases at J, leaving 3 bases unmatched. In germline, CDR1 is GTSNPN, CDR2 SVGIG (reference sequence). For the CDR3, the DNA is TGTGCCTGGAGGTCACAGGGGTATAATTCACCCCTCCACTTT. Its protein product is CAWRSQGYNSPLHF.

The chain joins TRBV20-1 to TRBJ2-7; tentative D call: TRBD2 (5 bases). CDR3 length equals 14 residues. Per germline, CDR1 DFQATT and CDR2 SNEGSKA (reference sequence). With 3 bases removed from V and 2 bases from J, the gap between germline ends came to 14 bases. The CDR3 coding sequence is TGCAGTGCTAGTCTCGCGCGGGCAGCCTACGAGCAGTACTTC. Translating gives CSASLARAAYEQYF.

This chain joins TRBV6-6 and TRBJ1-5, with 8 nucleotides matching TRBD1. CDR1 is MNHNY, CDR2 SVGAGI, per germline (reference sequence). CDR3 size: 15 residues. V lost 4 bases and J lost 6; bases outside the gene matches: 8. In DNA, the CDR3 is TGTGCCAGCAGTTCATTACAGGGGGGTGGTCAGCCCCAGCATTTT. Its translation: CASSSLQGGGQPQHF.

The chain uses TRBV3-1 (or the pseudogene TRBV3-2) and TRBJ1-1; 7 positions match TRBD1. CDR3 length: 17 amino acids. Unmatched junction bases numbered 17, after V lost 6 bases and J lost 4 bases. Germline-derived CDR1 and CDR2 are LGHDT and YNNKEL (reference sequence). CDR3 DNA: TGTGCCAGCAGTTCTTATGGGACAGTTCAGGTCGGCACTGAAGCTTTCTTT. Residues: CASSSYGTVQVGTEAFF.

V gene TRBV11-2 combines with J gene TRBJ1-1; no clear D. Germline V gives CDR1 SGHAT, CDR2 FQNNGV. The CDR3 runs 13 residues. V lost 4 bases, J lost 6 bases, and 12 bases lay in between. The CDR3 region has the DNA TGTGCCAGCAGCTACCGGGTGCCCTCTGAAGCTTTCTTT. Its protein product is CASSYRVPSEAFF.

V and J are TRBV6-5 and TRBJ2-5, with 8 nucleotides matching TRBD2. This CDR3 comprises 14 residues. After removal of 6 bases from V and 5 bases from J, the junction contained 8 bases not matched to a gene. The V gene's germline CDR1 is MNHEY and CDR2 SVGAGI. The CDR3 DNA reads TGTGCCAGCAGGCAAGCGGGGGCAGGGGAGACCCAGTACTTC. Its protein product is CASRQAGAGETQYF.

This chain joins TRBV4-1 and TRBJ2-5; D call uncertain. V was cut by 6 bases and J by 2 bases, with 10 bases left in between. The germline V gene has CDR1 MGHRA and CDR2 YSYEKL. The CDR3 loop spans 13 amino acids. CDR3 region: CASRQTSQETQYF. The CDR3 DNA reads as TGCGCCAGCAGGCAAACTTCACAAGAGACCCAGTACTTC.

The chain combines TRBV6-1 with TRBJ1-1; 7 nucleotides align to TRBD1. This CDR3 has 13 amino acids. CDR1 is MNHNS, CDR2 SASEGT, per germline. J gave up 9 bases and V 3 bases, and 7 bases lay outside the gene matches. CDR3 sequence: CASSDPWTGKAFF. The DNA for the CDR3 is TGTGCCAGCAGTGATCCTTGGACAGGCAAAGCTTTCTTT.